The next 10 T cell receptor beta chains were all read from a single sample in a study of identical twins. TCRdb reprocessed the 5' RACE reads with MiXCR, giving one entry per CDR3 protein. The sample carries around 280,000 distinct CDR3 sequences, 6.5% to 9.5% recorded once. These same records also appear under a second study, on yellow fever vaccine responses in identical twins.

Sequences were obtained from memory (CD45RO+) T cells sorted from blood. These receptors all come from a woman between 18 and 30 years old in good health.

This clonotype was observed at least ten times. The V call is TRBV29-1, the J call TRBJ2-7, with TRBD2 as a possible D gene (6 bases). The CDR3 sequence is 15 residues long. V lost 5 bases, J lost 2 bases, and 19 bases lay in between. CDR1 is SQVTM and CDR2 is ANQGSEA in the germline V gene. The CDR3 spells CSVLGGQGGTYEQYV. CDR3 DNA: TGCAGCGTTCTCGGCGGTCAGGGAGGTACCTACGAGCAGTACGTC.

The sample holds many counts of this clonotype. This rearrangement joins TRBV5-1 to TRBJ1-2; the D gene is possibly TRBD1 (6 bases). Germline CDR1 SGHRS, CDR2 YFSETQ. V was trimmed by 4 bases and J by 13 bases, leaving 23 bases between them. The CDR3 has 14 residues. The CDR3 here is CASSPPGGAQEGTF. Here the CDR3 DNA reads TGCGCCAGCAGCCCCCCTGGGGGGGCGCAGGAAGGCACCTTC.

This clonotype turned up a few times. The genes are TRBV20-1 and TRBJ1-1; D unclear. This CDR3 is built from 16 residues. Per the germline V gene, CDR1 is DFQATT and CDR2 is SNEGSKA (reference sequence). V dropped 5 bases and J dropped 1 base, with 20 bases sitting between them. In nucleotides, the CDR3 is TGCAGTGCTTCCTACAGCGGGCTGGGAAGGAACACTGAAGCTTTCTTT. Translating it yields CSASYSGLGRNTEAFF.

The chain joins TRBV9 to TRBJ2-2; 10 bases line up with TRBD1. Germline lookup yields CDR1 SGDLS and CDR2 YYNGEE. The CDR3 is 15 residues long. V shed 3 bases and J 4 bases; nucleotides not matched to a gene: 3. CDR3 DNA: TGTGCCAGCAGCGGACAGGGGGCAGGCACCGGGGAGCTGTTTTTT. Protein sequence: CASSGQGAGTGELFF.

This chain links TRBV28 with TRBJ2-1, with D tentatively TRBD2 (5 bases). The germline V gene encodes CDR1 MDHEN and CDR2 SYDVKM. The CDR3 contains 16 residues. V dropped 3 bases and J dropped 1 base, with 13 bases sitting between them. CDR3 in DNA: TGTGCCAGCAGTTTGATCCTAGCTCATTCCTACAATGAGCAGTTCTTC. This gives the protein CASSLILAHSYNEQFF.

This clonotype was recorded many times. V is TRBV6-5 and J is TRBJ2-3; tentative D call: TRBD2 (6 bases). Germline values: CDR1 MNHEY, CDR2 SVGAGI. Trimming took off 0 bases at V and 3 bases at J, with 10 bases between the two ends. This CDR3 spans 15 amino acids. The CDR3 DNA sequence: TGTGCCAGCAGTTACTCGGGACTCCCGACAGATACGCAGTATTTT. Protein product: CASSYSGLPTDTQYF.

The gene calls are TRBV6-4 and TRBJ2-1, with D tentatively TRBD2 (6 bases). Per the germline V gene, CDR1 is MRHNA and CDR2 is SNTAGT. This CDR3 is 15 amino acids long. V lost 0 bases, J lost 10 bases, and 16 bases lay in between. The chain's CDR3 is CASSDSGDSSAEQFF. DNA for the CDR3: TGTGCCAGCAGTGACTCGGGGGACTCATCCGCCGAGCAGTTCTTC.

V is TRBV2 and J is TRBJ2-1; 14 positions match TRBD2. J lost 7 bases, V lost 6 bases, and 5 bases had no gene match. The CDR3 covers 15 residues. CDR1 is SNHLY, CDR2 FYNNEI, per germline. In nucleotides, the CDR3 is TGTGCCAGCAGCGGACTAGCGGGGGGCCGTAATGAGCAGTTCTTC. Residues: CASSGLAGGRNEQFF.

Only a few counts were recorded for this clonotype. V usage is TRBV20-1 and J usage is TRBJ2-1; D not resolved. Germline CDR1 reads DFQATT; CDR2 reads SNEGSKA (reference sequence). The CDR3 spans 15 residues. Trimming cost V 5 bases and J 0 bases, with 14 bases left between them. In DNA, the CDR3 is TGCAGTGCTGATCACACTGGAAGCTCCTACAATGAGCAGTTCTTC. Translating gives CSADHTGSSYNEQFF.

This clonotype came up a few times. The chain combines TRBV18 with TRBJ2-2; D uncertain. Germline CDR1 KGHSH, CDR2 LQKENI. The CDR3 covers 13 residues. Trimming cost V 0 bases and J 7 bases, with 6 bases left between them. CDR3 in DNA: TGTGCCAGCTCACCACCGGCTCACGGGGAGCTGTTTTTT. Its translation is CASSPPAHGELFF.